Below are 9 T cell receptor beta chains sequenced from a single sample in a study of T cell responses to AZD1222 COVID-19 vaccine. Profiled with immunoSEQ multiplex PCR; TCRdb holds only in-frame clones, not every one. The table lists some 110,000 clones, about 80% of them singletons. The source was peripheral blood, collected on day 0 of AZD1222 vaccination. The source is an adult in good health.

A word on this clone: This specimen includes other DNA sequences encoding the same CDR3. This chain uses TRBV5-1 with TRBJ1-2, with D tentatively TRBD1 (5 bases). This CDR3 contains 13 residues. The V and J ends lost 0 bases and 2 bases respectively, with 5 bases between them. Germline CDR1 SGHRS, CDR2 YFSETQ. This CDR3 reads CASSLAGNYGYTF. As DNA, the CDR3 is TGCGCCAGCAGCTTGGCAGGGAACTATGGCTACACCTTC.

The V call is TRBV5-1, the J call TRBJ2-1, with D uncertain. The V gene's germline CDR1 is SGHRS and CDR2 YFSETQ. The V gene lost 4 bases and the J gene lost 6 bases, with 14 bases spanning the gap. This CDR3 has 14 amino acids. The CDR3 bases are TGCGCCAGCAGCCCGGATGTACGAGGCAATGAGCAGTTCTTC. It codes for CASSPDVRGNEQFF.

This clone was seen only once. This chain connects TRBV7-3 to TRBJ2-5; 9 bases match TRBD1. CDR3 length: 16 residues. CDR1 and CDR2 from the germline V gene are SGHTA and FQGTGA. Germline trimming cut 5 bases from V and 4 bases from J; bases unmatched to any gene: 11. In DNA form, the CDR3 reads TGTGCCAGCAGCCCTGGGGGACAGGGTGGTCCAGAGACCCAGTACTTC. It specifies CASSPGGQGGPETQYF. Supplemented by reference TRBV7-3 and TRBJ2-5, the full variable domain reads GAGVSQTPSNKVTEKGKYVELRCDPISGHTALYWYRQSLGQGPEFLIYFQGTGAADDSGLPNDRFFAVRPEGSVSTLKIQRTERGDSAVYLCASSPGGQGGPETQYFGPGTRLLVL.

V is TRBV11-2 and J is TRBJ2-7, with a possible D match to TRBD1 (5 bases). The V end lost 7 bases, the J end lost 6 bases, and 16 bases lay between the germline ends. CDR1 SGHAT and CDR2 FQNNGV come from the germline V gene. The CDR3 is 13 residues long. CDR3 DNA: TGTGCCAGCACCAGCCCAGGGTGGGGCGAGCAGTACTTC. Translated: CASTSPGWGEQYF.

The chain has TRBV5-1 and TRBJ2-5; D is undetermined. The CDR3 totals 14 residues. Between the trimmed V and J ends, which lost 0 bases and 1 base, there was a span of 7 bases. CDR1 is SGHRS, CDR2 YFSETQ, per germline. CDR3 sequence: CASSLGDGQETQYF. The CDR3 coding sequence is TGCGCCAGCAGCTTGGGAGACGGCCAAGAGACCCAGTACTTC.

The rearrangement joins TRBV24-1 to TRBJ2-6; D is unresolved. CDR1 is KGHDR and CDR2 is SFDVKD in the germline V gene. CDR3 length equals 15 residues. Trimming shortened V by 2 bases and J by 0 bases, and 4 bases separated the two germline ends. The CDR3 region is CATSDWRSGANVLTF. The CDR3 DNA reads TGTGCCACCAGTGATTGGCGCTCTGGGGCCAACGTCCTGACTTTC.

The gene calls are TRBV28 and TRBJ2-3; the match to TRBD2 covers 13 bases. The CDR3 has 16 amino acids. Germline V CDR1 and CDR2: MDHEN, SYDVKM. The ends lost 1 base at V and 4 bases at J; junction bases unmatched: 2. The CDR3 DNA is TGTGCCAGCAGTTTATACGGACTAGCGGGAGCAGATACGCAGTATTTT. The encoded protein is CASSLYGLAGADTQYF.

The chain is built from TRBV28 and TRBJ1-2; maybe TRBD1 (5 bases). There are 15 residues in the CDR3. Trimming took off 8 bases at V and 4 bases at J, with 20 bases between the two ends. Germline values: CDR1 MDHEN, CDR2 SYDVKM. CDR3: CASSGGDGNAYGYTF. CDR3 sequence (DNA): TGTGCCAGCTCCGGAGGGGACGGGAACGCCTATGGCTACACCTTC.

The chain links TRBV11-3 to TRBJ2-2; the D gene is possibly TRBD2 (5 bases). V lost 5 bases and J lost 6, with 16 bases in between. The CDR3 is made up of 15 amino acids. CDR1 SGHNT and CDR2 YENEEA come from the germline V gene. CDR3 nucleotide sequence: TGTGCCAGCAGCCTACTAGGACGACCTCCCGGGGAGCTGTTTTTT. Its translation is CASSLLGRPPGELFF.